Below are 11 T cell receptor beta chains sequenced from a single sample in a study of cytomegalovirus exposure and HLA in healthy donors. PCR used 60 Vbeta primers and 13 Jbeta primers. Assay: immunoSEQ multiplex PCR; the TCRdb copy retains only in-frame clones and omits some. The sample contains 140,000 or so clones, 74% of which appear only once. The material sequenced was PBMCs. All receptors derive from a man aged 18 to 30 in good health and CMV-seropositive.

The chain uses TRBV4-2 and TRBJ2-7; possible D gene TRBD2, 5 bases. The germline V gene encodes CDR1 LGHNA and CDR2 YNFKEQ. Trimming removed 1 base from V and 4 bases from J, with 11 bases in between. The CDR3 is 14 residues long. The CDR3 loop reads CASSQVVGSYEQYF. The DNA for the CDR3 is TGTGCCAGCAGCCAAGTCGTAGGGAGTTACGAGCAGTACTTC.

The V gene is TRBV5-1, the J gene TRBJ1-1, with 8 positions matching TRBD1. The CDR3 consists of 16 residues. Trimming at V came to 4 bases and at J to 3 bases, leaving 11 bases not matched to a gene. Germline V CDR1 and CDR2: SGHRS, YFSETQ. This CDR3 is CASSPGQGGRDTEAFF. DNA of the CDR3: TGCGCCAGCAGCCCCGGACAGGGAGGACGGGACACTGAAGCTTTCTTT.

The chain couples TRBV9 to TRBJ2-7, with 10 bases identical to TRBD1. Germline V gene sequence: CDR1 SGDLS, CDR2 YYNGEE. The CDR3 totals 13 residues. The V and J ends lost 2 bases and 6 bases, in that order; junction bases with no gene match: 2. CDR3 sequence reads: CASSVTGGGEQYF. CDR3 nucleotides: TGTGCCAGCAGCGTGACAGGGGGCGGCGAGCAGTACTTC. The whole variable domain, filled in from reference TRBV9 and TRBJ2-7, reads DSGVTQTPKHLITATGQRVTLRCSPRSGDLSVYWYQQSLDQGLQFLIQYYNGEERAKGNILERFSAQQFPDLHSELNLSSLELGDSALYFCASSVTGGGEQYFGPGTRLTVT.

The rearrangement links TRBV5-1 to TRBJ2-7, with D tentatively TRBD2 (6 bases). V was trimmed by 2 bases and J by 0 bases, leaving 15 bases between them. In germline, CDR1 is SGHRS, CDR2 YFSETQ. The CDR3 is 16 residues long. The chain's CDR3 is CASSLELAPSSYEQYF. Written as DNA, the CDR3 is TGCGCCAGCAGCTTAGAGCTAGCGCCGAGCTCCTACGAGCAGTACTTC.

The gene calls are TRBV7-9 and TRBJ2-1; 15 nucleotides match TRBD2. The trim removed 3 bases at V and 10 bases at J, leaving 4 bases unmatched. Germline lookup yields CDR1 SEHNR and CDR2 FQNEAQ (reference sequence). The CDR3 runs 15 residues. CDR3 nucleotide sequence: TGTGCCAGCAGCTTGGGGGGACTAGCGGGAGGAGAGCAGTTCTTC. Amino acids: CASSLGGLAGGEQFF.

The chain has TRBV28 and TRBJ1-2, with D unclear. Germline CDR1 and CDR2: MDHEN and SYDVKM. CDR3 size: 14 residues. V lost 4 bases to trimming and J lost 6 bases, with 15 bases between them. CDR3 bases: TGTGCCAGCAGTTCCCCGGGTCTCGTAAATGGCTACACCTTC. It yields the protein CASSSPGLVNGYTF.

The chain recombines TRBV16 with TRBJ1-1; tentative D call: TRBD1 (5 bases). Germline loops: CDR1 KGHSY, CDR2 FQNENV. This CDR3 is 14 amino acids long. V was cut by 1 base and J by 4 bases, with 10 bases left in between. This CDR3 is CASSQFRGSTEAFF. The DNA for the CDR3 is TGTGCCAGCAGCCAATTCCGGGGGTCCACTGAAGCTTTCTTT. The full variable domain, rest sourced from reference TRBV16 and TRBJ1-1, is GEEVAQTPKHLVRGEGQKAKLYCAPIKGHSYVFWYQQVLKNEFKFLISFQNENVFDETGMPKERFSAKCLPNSPCSLEIQATKLEDSAVYFCASSQFRGSTEAFFGQGTRLTVV.

The chain links TRBV7-8 to TRBJ2-3; TRBD1 matches at 7 bases. CDR1 is SGHVS, CDR2 FQNEAQ, per germline. This CDR3 has 17 residues. The junction had 15 bases not matched to a gene; V was cut back by 5 bases and J by 4 bases. As DNA, the CDR3 is TGTGCCAGCAGCAAGGGGGTCAGGGGGTTGCTTGCAGATACGCAGTATTTT. As protein: CASSKGVRGLLADTQYF.

V usage is TRBV10-3 and J usage is TRBJ1-5; 10 nucleotides match TRBD1. J lost 6 bases, V lost 8 bases, and 10 bases had no gene match. CDR1 is ENHRY and CDR2 is SYGVKD in the germline V gene. This CDR3 is built from 15 residues. This CDR3 reads CAIGVGQGVGQPQHF. Written as DNA, the CDR3 is TGTGCCATCGGAGTAGGACAGGGGGTCGGTCAGCCCCAGCATTTT.

This clone was counted a few times. V is TRBV6-6 and J is TRBJ2-5; TRBD1 matches at 9 bases. The CDR3 contains 14 residues. V lost 7 bases and J lost 1; bases outside the gene matches: 4. Germline V gene sequence: CDR1 MNHNY, CDR2 SVGAGI (reference sequence). CDR3 bases: TGTGCCAGCACCGGACAGGGGTTCCAAGAGACCCAGTACTTC. Protein sequence: CASTGQGFQETQYF.

The genes are TRBV7-9 and TRBJ2-7, with TRBD1 identical over 9 bases. The germline CDR1 and CDR2 sequences are SEHNR and FQNEAQ (reference sequence). The trim removed 3 bases at V and 5 bases at J, leaving 11 bases unmatched. This CDR3 is built from 16 residues. CDR3 sequence (DNA): TGTGCCAGCAGCTTTATACCCGGGACAGGGCGCCACGAGCAGTACTTC. It is translated as CASSFIPGTGRHEQYF.